This T cell receptor beta chain came from a study of beta chain features in type 1 diabetes. The study, taken as a whole, reports: Moderate but significant shortening of TCRB CDR3s was recorded in all four CD4+ subsets from Type 1 diabetes patients. The study found that naive, central memory and Treg TCRB repertoires appeared more similar in patients than in healthy donors. Equally in patients and controls, PCR might preferentially amplify shorter templates.

Cell sorting via CD45RO/CCR7/CD25/CD127/CD95/CD27 was performed to obtain CD4+ naive, central memory, regulatory and stem cell-like memory cells. Purity (above 95%) was reached by all sorted populations. Isolated RNA was reverse transcribed in full, so expressed TCRB transcripts were sequenced. Sequencing was performed with immunoSEQ multiplex PCR; in TCRdb, only in-frame clones are kept and a portion is missing. Among fewer than 70,000 clones listed, under 75% were seen once. V dropped 0 bases and J dropped 5 bases, with 4 bases sitting between them. CDR1 is SGHAT and CDR2 is FQNNGV in the germline V gene. This CDR3 is 12 amino acids long. Concerning this clone: Its antigen is undetermined.

Sequencing was performed on stem cell memory CD4+ T cells from blood. The chain employs TRBV11-2 and TRBJ1-2; D not resolved. The clonotype comes from a woman in her 30s with type 1 diabetes. In DNA, the CDR3 is TGTGCCAGCAGCTTAGATCAGTATGGCTACACCTTC. Translated: CASSLDQYGYTF.